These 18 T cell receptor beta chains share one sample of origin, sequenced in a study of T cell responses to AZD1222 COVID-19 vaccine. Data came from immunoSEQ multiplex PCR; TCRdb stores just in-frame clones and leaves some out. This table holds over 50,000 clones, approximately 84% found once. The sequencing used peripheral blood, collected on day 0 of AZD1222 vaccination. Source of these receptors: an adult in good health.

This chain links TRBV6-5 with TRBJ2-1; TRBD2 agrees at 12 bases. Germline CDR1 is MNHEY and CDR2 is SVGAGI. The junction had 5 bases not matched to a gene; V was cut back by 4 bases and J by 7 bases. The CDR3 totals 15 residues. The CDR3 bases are TGTGCCAGCAGTTGGACTAGCGGGATGGGGAATGAGCAGTTCTTC. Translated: CASSWTSGMGNEQFF.

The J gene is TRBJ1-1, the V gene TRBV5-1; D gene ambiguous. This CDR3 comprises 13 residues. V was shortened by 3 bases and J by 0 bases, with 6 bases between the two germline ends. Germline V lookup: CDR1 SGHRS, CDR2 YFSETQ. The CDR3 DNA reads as TGCGCCAGCAGCTCCGACGTGAACACTGAAGCTTTCTTT. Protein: CASSSDVNTEAFF.

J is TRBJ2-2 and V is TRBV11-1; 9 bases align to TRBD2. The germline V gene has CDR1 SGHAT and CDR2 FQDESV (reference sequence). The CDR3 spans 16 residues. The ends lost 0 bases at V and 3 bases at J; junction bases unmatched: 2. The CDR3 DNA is TGTGCCAGCAGCTTAGCCCCTAGCGGGGACACCGGGGAGCTGTTTTTT. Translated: CASSLAPSGDTGELFF.

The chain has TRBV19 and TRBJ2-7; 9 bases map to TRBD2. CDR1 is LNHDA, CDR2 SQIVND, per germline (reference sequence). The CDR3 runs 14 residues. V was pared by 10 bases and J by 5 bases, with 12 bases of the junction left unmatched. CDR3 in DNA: TGTGCCACTACAGGGGCTAGCGGGATTCACGAGCAGTACTTC. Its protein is CATTGASGIHEQYF. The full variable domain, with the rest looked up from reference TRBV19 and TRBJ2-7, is DGGITQSPKYLFRKEGQNVTLSCEQNLNHDAMYWYRQDPGQGLRLIYYSQIVNDFQKGDIAEGYSVSREKKESFPLTVTSAQKNPTAFYLCATTGASGIHEQYFGPGTRLTVT.

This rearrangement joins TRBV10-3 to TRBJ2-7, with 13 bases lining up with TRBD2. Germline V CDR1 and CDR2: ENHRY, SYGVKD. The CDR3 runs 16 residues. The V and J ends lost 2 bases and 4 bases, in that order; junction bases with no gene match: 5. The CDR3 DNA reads TGTGCCATCAGTGAGGGACTAGCGGGAGAGGGGTACGAGCAGTACTTC. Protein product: CAISEGLAGEGYEQYF.

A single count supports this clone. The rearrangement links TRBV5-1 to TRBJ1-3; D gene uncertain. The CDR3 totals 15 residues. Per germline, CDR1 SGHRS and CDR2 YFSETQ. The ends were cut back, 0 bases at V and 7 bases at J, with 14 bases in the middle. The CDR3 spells CASSLGGISGNTIYF. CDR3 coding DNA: TGCGCCAGCAGCTTGGGCGGCATAAGTGGCAACACCATATATTTT. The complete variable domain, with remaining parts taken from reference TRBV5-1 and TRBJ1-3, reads KAGVTQTPRYLIKTRGQQVTLSCSPISGHRSVSWYQQTPGQGLQFLFEYFSETQRNKGNFPGRFSGRQFSNSRSEMNVSTLELGDSALYLCASSLGGISGNTIYFGEGSWLTVV.

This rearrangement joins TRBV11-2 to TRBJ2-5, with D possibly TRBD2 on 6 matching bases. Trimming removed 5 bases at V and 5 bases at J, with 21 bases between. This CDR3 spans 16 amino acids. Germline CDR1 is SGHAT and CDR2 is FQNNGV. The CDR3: CASSGTSQGAGETQYF. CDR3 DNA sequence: TGTGCCAGCAGCGGCACTAGCCAGGGCGCGGGTGAGACCCAGTACTTC. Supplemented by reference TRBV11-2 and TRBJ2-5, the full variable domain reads EAGVAQSPRYKIIEKRQSVAFWCNPISGHATLYWYQQILGQGPKLLIQFQNNGVVDDSQLPKDRFSAERLKGVDSTLKIQPAKLEDSAVYLCASSGTSQGAGETQYFGPGTRLLVL.

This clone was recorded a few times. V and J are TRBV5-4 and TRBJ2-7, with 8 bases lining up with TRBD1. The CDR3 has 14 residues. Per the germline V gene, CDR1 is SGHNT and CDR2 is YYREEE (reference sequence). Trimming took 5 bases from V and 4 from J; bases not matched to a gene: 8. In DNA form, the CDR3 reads TGTGCCAGCAGACCGGACAGGGCAATTTACGAGCAGTACTTC. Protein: CASRPDRAIYEQYF.

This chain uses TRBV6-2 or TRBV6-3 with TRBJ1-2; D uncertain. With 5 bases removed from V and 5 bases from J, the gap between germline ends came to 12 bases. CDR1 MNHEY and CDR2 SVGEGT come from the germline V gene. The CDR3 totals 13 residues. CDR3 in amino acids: CASSRSTEYGYTF. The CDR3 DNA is TGTGCCAGCAGTCGATCTACAGAGTATGGCTACACCTTC.

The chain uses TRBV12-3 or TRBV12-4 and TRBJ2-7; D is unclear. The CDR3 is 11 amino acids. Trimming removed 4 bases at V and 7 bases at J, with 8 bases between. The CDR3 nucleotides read TGTGCCAGCAGTTCCCTGGGGGAGCAGTACTTC. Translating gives CASSSLGEQYF.

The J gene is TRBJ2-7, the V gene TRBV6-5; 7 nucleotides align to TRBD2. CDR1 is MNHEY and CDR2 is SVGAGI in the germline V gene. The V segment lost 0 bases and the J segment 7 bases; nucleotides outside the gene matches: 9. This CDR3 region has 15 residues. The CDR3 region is CASSYSREASGEQYF. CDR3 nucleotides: TGTGCCAGCAGTTACTCACGGGAGGCGTCTGGGGAGCAGTACTTC.

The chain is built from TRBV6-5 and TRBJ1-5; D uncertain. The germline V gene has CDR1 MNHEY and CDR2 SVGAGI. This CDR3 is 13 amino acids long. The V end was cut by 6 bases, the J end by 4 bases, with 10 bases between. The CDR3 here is CASRHDGNQPQHF. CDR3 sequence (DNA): TGTGCCAGCAGACACGACGGGAATCAGCCCCAGCATTTT.

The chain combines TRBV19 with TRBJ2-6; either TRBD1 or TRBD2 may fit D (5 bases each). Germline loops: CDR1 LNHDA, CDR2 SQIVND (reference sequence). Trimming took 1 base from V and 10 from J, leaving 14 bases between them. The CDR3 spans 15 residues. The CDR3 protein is CASSIVDSRGNVLTF. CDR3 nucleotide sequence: TGTGCCAGTAGTATAGTTGACAGTCGCGGGAACGTCCTGACTTTC.

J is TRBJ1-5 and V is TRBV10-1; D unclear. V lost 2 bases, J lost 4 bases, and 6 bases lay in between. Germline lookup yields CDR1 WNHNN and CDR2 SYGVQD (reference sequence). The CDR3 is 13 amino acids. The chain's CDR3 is CASSEDLNQPQHF. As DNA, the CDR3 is TGCGCCAGCAGTGAGGATCTGAATCAGCCCCAGCATTTT.

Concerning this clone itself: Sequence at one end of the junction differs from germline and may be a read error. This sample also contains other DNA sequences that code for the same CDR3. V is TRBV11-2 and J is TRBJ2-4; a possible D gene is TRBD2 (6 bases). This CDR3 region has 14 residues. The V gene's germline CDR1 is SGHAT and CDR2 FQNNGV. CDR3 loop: CASSLGGAGNIQYF. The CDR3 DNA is TGTGCCAGTAGCTTAGGCGGGGCAGGAAACATTCAGTACTTC.

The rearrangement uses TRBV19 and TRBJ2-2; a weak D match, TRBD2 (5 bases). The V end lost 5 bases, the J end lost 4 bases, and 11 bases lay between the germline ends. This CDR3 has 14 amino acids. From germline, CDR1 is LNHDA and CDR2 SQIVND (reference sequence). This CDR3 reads CASSEGASTGELFF. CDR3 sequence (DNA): TGTGCCAGTAGTGAGGGCGCGAGCACCGGGGAGCTGTTTTTT. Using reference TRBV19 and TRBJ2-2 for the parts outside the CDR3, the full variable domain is DGGITQSPKYLFRKEGQNVTLSCEQNLNHDAMYWYRQDPGQGLRLIYYSQIVNDFQKGDIAEGYSVSREKKESFPLTVTSAQKNPTAFYLCASSEGASTGELFFGEGSRLTVL.

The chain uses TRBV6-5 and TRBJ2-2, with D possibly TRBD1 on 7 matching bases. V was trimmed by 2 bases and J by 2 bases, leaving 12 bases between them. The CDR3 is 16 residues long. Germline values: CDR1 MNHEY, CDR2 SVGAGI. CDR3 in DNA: TGTGCCAGCAGTTACGCAGGGGGGTTTAACACCGGGGAGCTGTTTTTT. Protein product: CASSYAGGFNTGELFF.

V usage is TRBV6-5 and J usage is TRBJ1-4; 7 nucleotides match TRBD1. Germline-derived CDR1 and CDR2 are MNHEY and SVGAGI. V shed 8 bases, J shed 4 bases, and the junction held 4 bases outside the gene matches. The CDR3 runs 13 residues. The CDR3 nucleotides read TGTGCCAGCCACAGGGGTTTTAATGAAAAACTGTTTTTT. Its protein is CASHRGFNEKLFF.